Following are 23 T cell receptor beta chains from one sample sequenced in a study of cytomegalovirus exposure and HLA in healthy donors. 60 Vbeta and 13 Jbeta primers were used in PCR. Assay: immunoSEQ multiplex PCR; the TCRdb copy retains only in-frame clones and omits some. The sample has tens of thousands of clones, approximately 78% seen once. Sequenced: PBMCs. Every receptor here comes from a male donor in good health and CMV-seropositive.

This clone was found once. The chain uses TRBV7-9 and TRBJ2-3; 8 nucleotides agree with TRBD2. The CDR3 sequence is 16 residues long. Germline V gene sequence: CDR1 SEHNR, CDR2 FQNEAQ (reference sequence). The J segment lost 3 bases and the V segment lost 2 bases, leaving 7 bases of the junction unmatched. As DNA, the CDR3 is TGTGCCAGCAGCTTATCCGAGCGGGAGTGGACAGATACGCAGTATTTT. Its protein is CASSLSEREWTDTQYF.

V is TRBV6-5 and J is TRBJ1-2; D is possibly TRBD1 (6 bases). CDR1 is MNHEY and CDR2 is SVGAGI in the germline V gene. The CDR3 is 11 residues long. The V end was cut by 10 bases, the J end by 8 bases, with 14 bases between. The CDR3 DNA sequence: TGTGCCACCTACAGGGCTGGGGGCTACACCTTC. Amino acid sequence: CATYRAGGYTF.

J is TRBJ1-2 and V is TRBV2, with 7 bases identical to TRBD1. Germline V CDR1 and CDR2: SNHLY, FYNNEI. The junction had 9 bases not matched to a gene; V was cut back by 6 bases and J by 8 bases. The CDR3 loop spans 13 amino acids. The CDR3 is CASSSGTVGGYTF. CDR3 bases: TGTGCCAGCAGCTCCGGGACAGTGGGGGGCTACACCTTC.

This clone was observed a single time. The rearrangement uses TRBV10-2 and TRBJ1-2; tentative D call: TRBD1 (6 bases). Germline V lookup: CDR1 WSHSY, CDR2 SAAADI. There are 14 residues in the CDR3. With 5 bases removed from V and 14 bases from J, the gap between germline ends came to 24 bases. CDR3 in amino acids: CASSRTAAVRSVTF. In DNA, the CDR3 is TGCGCCAGCAGTAGGACAGCAGCGGTTCGTTCGGTAACCTTC.

This rearrangement joins TRBV7-9 to TRBJ2-7, with 7 positions matching TRBD1. Germline CDR1 reads SEHNR; CDR2 reads FQNEAQ (reference sequence). This CDR3 comprises 16 residues. V lost 0 bases, J lost 2 bases, and 7 bases stayed unmatched. The CDR3 loop is CASSLAGGTATYEQYF. The CDR3 DNA reads TGTGCCAGCAGCTTAGCGGGTGGGACAGCAACCTACGAGCAGTACTTC.

The chain combines TRBV30 with TRBJ2-3; TRBD1 is a possible D gene (6 bases). Germline CDR1 and CDR2: GTSNPN and SVGIG (reference sequence). This CDR3 comprises 14 residues. The V end was cut by 1 base, the J end by 3 bases, with 11 bases between. The CDR3 sequence: CAWSDRVETDTQYF. The CDR3 DNA reads TGTGCCTGGAGTGACAGGGTGGAGACAGATACGCAGTATTTT. Full variable domain (outside the CDR3, taken from reference TRBV30 and TRBJ2-3): SQTIHQWPATLVQPVGSPLSLECTVEGTSNPNLYWYRQAAGRGLQLLFYSVGIGQISSEVPQNLSASRPQDRQFILSSKKLLLSDSGFYLCAWSDRVETDTQYFGPGTRLTVL.

This chain links TRBV4-1 with TRBJ2-7; maybe TRBD2 (7 bases). Deletions cut 6 bases from V and 5 bases from J, with 23 bases between. Germline CDR1 and CDR2: MGHRA and YSYEKL. CDR3 length equals 16 residues. CDR3: CASSLTRGGGLDEQYF. Written as DNA, the CDR3 is TGCGCCAGCAGTCTCACTAGAGGGGGGGGCCTGGACGAGCAGTACTTC.

This CDR3 reads CASSSQGEETQYF. For the CDR3, the DNA is TGTGCCAGCAGCTCGCAGGGGGAAGAGACCCAGTACTTC. The gene calls are TRBV13 and TRBJ2-5; 7 nucleotides line up with TRBD1. This CDR3 spans 13 amino acids. The V gene end was trimmed by 4 bases and the J gene end by 3 bases; junction bases not matched to a gene: 2. In germline, CDR1 is PRHDT, CDR2 FYEKMQ (reference sequence). Variable domain in full (rest from reference TRBV13 and TRBJ2-5): AAGVIQSPRHLIKEKRETATLKCYPIPRHDTVYWYQQGPGQDPQFLISFYEKMQSDKGSIPDRFSAQQFSDYHSELNMSSLELGDSALYFCASSSQGEETQYFGPGTRLLVL.

Only one count was recorded for this clone. The chain carries TRBV4-1 and TRBJ2-7; TRBD2 might be the D (5 bases). Deletions cut 4 bases from V and 7 bases from J, with 17 bases between. Germline loops: CDR1 MGHRA, CDR2 YSYEKL. The CDR3 contains 14 residues. The CDR3 nucleotides read TGCGCCAGCAGCCTGATCATATTCTCGGGGGAGCAGTACTTC. It is translated as CASSLIIFSGEQYF.

This chain links TRBV28 with TRBJ2-7; D not certain. Trimming took off 3 bases at V and 3 bases at J, with 21 bases between the two ends. Germline CDR1 is MDHEN and CDR2 is SYDVKM. CDR3 length: 17 amino acids. CDR3 residues: CASSLTSETTQDYEQYF. Here the CDR3 DNA reads TGTGCCAGCAGTTTGACCTCTGAGACAACACAAGACTACGAGCAGTACTTC.

V gene TRBV15 combines with J gene TRBJ1-2, with D maybe TRBD1 (5 bases). V dropped 5 bases and J dropped 5 bases, with 18 bases sitting between them. This CDR3 contains 15 residues. The germline V gene has CDR1 LNHNV and CDR2 YYDKDF (reference sequence). CDR3 amino acids: CATSLGEWEGYGYTF. DNA of the CDR3: TGTGCCACCAGCTTAGGGGAGTGGGAGGGGTATGGCTACACCTTC.

J is TRBJ2-1 and V is TRBV7-6; 7 nucleotides align to TRBD2. The V segment lost 2 bases and the J segment 10 bases; nucleotides outside the gene matches: 2. Per the germline V gene, CDR1 is SGHVS and CDR2 is FNYEAQ. CDR3 length: 12 amino acids. The CDR3 sequence is CASSLTAGEQFF. The CDR3 coding sequence is TGTGCCAGCAGCTTAACAGCGGGAGAGCAGTTCTTC.

This sequence joins TRBV9 and TRBJ2-3, with a possible D match to TRBD2 (5 bases). The CDR3 extends over 16 amino acids. From germline, CDR1 is SGDLS and CDR2 YYNGEE. V was pared by 0 bases and J by 0 bases, with 11 bases between. The chain's CDR3 is CASSVGSGASTDTQYF. CDR3 bases: TGTGCCAGCAGCGTAGGGAGCGGCGCTAGCACAGATACGCAGTATTTT.

The chain has TRBV7-7 and TRBJ2-1; TRBD2 agrees at 8 bases. CDR3 length: 17 residues. The junction had 11 bases not matched to a gene; V was cut back by 1 base and J by 6 bases. Germline V CDR1 and CDR2: SSHAT, FNYEAQ (reference sequence). In DNA form, the CDR3 reads TGTGCCAGCAGCTTAGAAAGCGGCGCGGGAGGTGCCAATGAGCAGTTCTTC. Translation gives CASSLESGAGGANEQFF.

The chain recombines TRBV28 with TRBJ2-7; 9 bases fit TRBD1. Germline V gene data show CDR1 as MDHEN and CDR2 as SYDVKM. V lost 5 bases to trimming and J lost 5 bases; unmatched junction nucleotides: 4. The CDR3 sequence is 13 residues long. The CDR3 DNA is TGTGCCAGCAGTGGACAGGGGCCCCACGAGCAGTACTTC. Its protein is CASSGQGPHEQYF.

The chain links TRBV19 to TRBJ2-7; weak D call: TRBD1 (6 bases). Germline V CDR1 and CDR2: LNHDA, SQIVND (reference sequence). The CDR3 totals 13 residues. The V gene lost 3 bases and the J gene lost 1 base, with 7 bases spanning the gap. CDR3 nucleotide sequence: TGTGCCAGTAGTATCCAGGGGTCCTACGAGCAGTACTTC. Its protein is CASSIQGSYEQYF.

The V gene is TRBV5-1, the J gene TRBJ1-5; D remains unclear. CDR3 length equals 13 residues. Germline CDR1 is SGHRS and CDR2 is YFSETQ. Deletions cut 0 bases from V and 7 bases from J, with 8 bases between. The CDR3 DNA reads as TGCGCCAGCAGCTTGGGCGGGCTCCAGCCCCAGCATTTT. Its protein product is CASSLGGLQPQHF.

This chain connects TRBV30 to TRBJ2-2, with 7 bases aligning to TRBD1. Germline V gene sequence: CDR1 GTSNPN, CDR2 SVGIG (reference sequence). This CDR3 is 16 amino acids long. V lost 1 base to trimming and J lost 0 bases; unmatched junction nucleotides: 5. In DNA, the CDR3 is TGTGCCTGGAGTGCAGGACAGGCGGCGAACACCGGGGAGCTGTTTTTT. Its translation is CAWSAGQAANTGELFF.

The chain combines TRBV4-1 with TRBJ2-7; TRBD2 might be the D (5 bases). This CDR3 region has 13 residues. Germline V gene data show CDR1 as MGHRA and CDR2 as YSYEKL. Trimming left V 4 bases short and J 4 bases short, with 11 bases between. CDR3 DNA sequence: TGCGCCAGCAGCCCCAGGAGAGGGTACGAGCAGTACTTC. Residues: CASSPRRGYEQYF.

V is TRBV11-2 and J is TRBJ2-7; no clear D. Germline CDR1 and CDR2: SGHAT and FQNNGV. V shed 4 bases and J shed 0 bases, with 10 bases lying between them. The CDR3 consists of 14 residues. CDR3 bases: TGTGCCAGCAGCTCCTTGACACCCTCCTACGAGCAGTACTTC. Translating gives CASSSLTPSYEQYF.

The chain links TRBV6-9 to TRBJ2-5; TRBD1 matches 7 bases. Trimming removed 6 bases from V and 6 bases from J; junction bases left unmatched: 13. This CDR3 comprises 15 residues. The germline CDR1 and CDR2 sequences are MNHGY and SVAAGI. The CDR3 loop reads CASSKHRDSRKTQYF. CDR3 DNA: TGTGCCAGCAGCAAACACCGGGACAGTCGGAAGACCCAGTACTTC.

The rearrangement links TRBV5-6 to TRBJ2-5; D might be TRBD2 (6 bases). The V gene's germline CDR1 is SGHDT and CDR2 YYEEEE. The CDR3 has 13 amino acids. The V and J ends lost 4 bases and 4 bases respectively, with 11 bases between them. The CDR3 spells CASSGGRGETQYF. The CDR3 DNA sequence: TGTGCCAGCAGCGGAGGGCGGGGAGAGACCCAGTACTTC.

The V and J genes are TRBV7-9 and TRBJ1-1, with 7 bases that match TRBD1. The V segment lost 5 bases and the J segment 1 base; nucleotides outside the gene matches: 7. CDR3 length: 15 amino acids. CDR1 is SEHNR, CDR2 FQNEAQ, per germline (reference sequence). The CDR3 loop is CASSPTTGSNTEAFF. The CDR3 nucleotides read TGTGCCAGCAGCCCGACGACAGGGTCGAACACTGAAGCTTTCTTT.